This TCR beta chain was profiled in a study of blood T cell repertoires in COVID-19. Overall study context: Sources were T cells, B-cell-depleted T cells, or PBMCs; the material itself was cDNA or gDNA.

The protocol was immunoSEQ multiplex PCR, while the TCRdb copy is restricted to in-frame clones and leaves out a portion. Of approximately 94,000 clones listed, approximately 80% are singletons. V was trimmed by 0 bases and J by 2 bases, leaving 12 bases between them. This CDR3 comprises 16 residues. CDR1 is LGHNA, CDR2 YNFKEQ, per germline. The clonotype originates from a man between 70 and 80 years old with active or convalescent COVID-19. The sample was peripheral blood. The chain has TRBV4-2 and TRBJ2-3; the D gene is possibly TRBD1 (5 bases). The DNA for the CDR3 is TGTGCCAGCAGCCAAGACAGGGCGAGTAACACAGATACGCAGTATTTT. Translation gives CASSQDRASNTDTQYF.